This TCR beta chain originates from a study of blood T cell repertoires in COVID-19. Trimming shortened V by 3 bases and J by 8 bases, and 10 bases separated the two germline ends. This CDR3 comprises 14 residues. CDR1 is KGHDR and CDR2 is SFDVKD in the germline V gene. This clone was detected once. Clones were read by immunoSEQ multiplex PCR, and TCRdb kept only the in-frame ones, dropping some. The table lists about 340,000 clones, 65% to 85% of them singletons. The clonotype comes from a man younger than 40 with active or convalescent COVID-19. The sequenced sample consisted of peripheral blood. The J gene is TRBJ1-6, the V gene TRBV24-1; the D gene is possibly TRBD1 (6 bases). CDR3 coding DNA: TGTGCCACCAGTGATGCAGGGGCGGATTCACCCCTCCACTTT. Amino acids: CATSDAGADSPLHF.